This is a list of T cell receptor beta chains from one sample in a study of beta chain features in type 1 diabetes. The method was immunoSEQ multiplex PCR; TCRdb's version includes in-frame clones alone and lacks a portion of them. The sample lists 250,000 or so clones, around 20% occurring once. Sequencing input: naive CD4+ T cells from blood. The source is a woman aged 40 to 50 with type 1 diabetes. CDR3s include the opening cysteine and the closing phenylalanine or tryptophan. The D gene is left open where the match is weak. Rows may omit the clone size; those that give it use once, few, many or a size class.

d_gene: NA
v_gene: TRBV25-1
j_gene: TRBJ1-4
abundance: NA
CDR3aa: CASRDLDLASEKLFF
CDR3nt: TGTGCCAGCAGGGACTTGGACTTGGCGAGTGAAAAACTGTTTTTT

d_gene: NA
v_gene: TRBV7-2
j_gene: TRBJ2-7
abundance: NA
CDR3aa: CASSPTSHEQYF
CDR3nt: TGTGCCAGCAGCCCGACTAGTCACGAGCAGTACTTC

d_gene: NA
v_gene: TRBV25-1
j_gene: TRBJ1-6
abundance: NA
CDR3aa: CASSLREGPNSPLHF
CDR3nt: TGTGCCAGCTCCCTACGAGAGGGCCCAAATTCACCCCTCCACTTT

d_gene: NA
v_gene: TRBV7-3
j_gene: TRBJ1-1
abundance: NA
CDR3aa: CASSPRMAAEAFF
CDR3nt: TGTGCCAGCAGCCCGAGGATGGCCGCTGAAGCTTTCTTT

d_gene: NA
v_gene: TRBV29-1
j_gene: TRBJ1-2
abundance: NA
CDR3aa: CSVEEAQGYGYTF
CDR3nt: TGCAGCGTTGAAGAGGCACAGGGCTATGGCTACACCTTC

d_gene: TRBD2
v_gene: TRBV7-2
j_gene: TRBJ2-1
abundance: few
CDR3aa: CASSLGGRVSNEQFF
CDR3nt: TGTGCCAGCAGCTTAGGCGGGAGGGTTTCCAATGAGCAGTTCTTC

d_gene: TRBD1
v_gene: TRBV19
j_gene: TRBJ2-1
abundance: few
CDR3aa: CASRLTGGKQFF
CDR3nt: TGTGCCAGTAGGTTGACAGGGGGGAAGCAGTTCTTC

d_gene: NA
v_gene: TRBV30
j_gene: TRBJ1-1
abundance: few
CDR3aa: CAWARQDTEAFF
CDR3nt: TGTGCCTGGGCGAGACAGGACACTGAAGCTTTCTTT

d_gene: NA
v_gene: TRBV20-1
j_gene: TRBJ1-1
abundance: few
CDR3aa: CSALVSTEAFF
CDR3nt: TGCAGTGCTCTTGTCAGCACTGAAGCTTTCTTT

d_gene: TRBD1
v_gene: TRBV7-9
j_gene: TRBJ2-7
abundance: few
CDR3aa: CASSLGQGFPEQYF
CDR3nt: TGTGCCAGCAGCTTGGGACAGGGTTTCCCCGAGCAGTACTTC

d_gene: TRBD1
v_gene: TRBV7-2
j_gene: TRBJ2-1
abundance: NA
CDR3aa: CASSLLGTGTPNEQFF
CDR3nt: TGTGCCAGCAGCTTACTGGGGACAGGGACTCCCAATGAGCAGTTCTTC

d_gene: TRBD2
v_gene: TRBV28
j_gene: TRBJ2-5
abundance: NA
CDR3aa: CASSLLAGYQETQYF
CDR3nt: TGTGCCAGCAGTTTACTAGCGGGGTACCAAGAGACCCAGTACTTC

d_gene: NA
v_gene: TRBV29-1
j_gene: TRBJ2-1
abundance: NA
CDR3aa: CSVEYPTGLEVWVDEQFF
CDR3nt: TGCAGCGTTGAATACCCAACAGGGCTAGAGGTCTGGGTGGATGAGCAGTTCTTC

d_gene: TRBD1
v_gene: TRBV7-2
j_gene: TRBJ1-2
abundance: NA
CDR3aa: CASSLKGTGGAYGYTF
CDR3nt: TGTGCCAGCAGCTTAAAGGGGACAGGGGGCGCCTATGGCTACACCTTC

d_gene: NA
v_gene: TRBV7-6
j_gene: TRBJ2-7
abundance: few
CDR3aa: CASSPSQGYEQYF
CDR3nt: TGTGCCAGCAGCCCTTCACAGGGCTACGAGCAGTACTTC

d_gene: NA
v_gene: TRBV5-1
j_gene: TRBJ2-7
abundance: NA
CDR3aa: CASSLIGETYEQYF
CDR3nt: TGCGCCAGCAGCTTGATAGGGGAAACTTACGAGCAGTACTTC

d_gene: TRBD1
v_gene: TRBV4-3
j_gene: TRBJ2-7
abundance: NA
CDR3aa: CASSQGTGVYEQYF
CDR3nt: TGCGCCAGCAGCCAGGGGACAGGGGTTTACGAGCAGTACTTC

d_gene: TRBD1
v_gene: TRBV29-1
j_gene: TRBJ1-2
abundance: few
CDR3aa: CSVSPGTGYGYTF
CDR3nt: TGCAGCGTTAGTCCCGGGACAGGGTATGGCTACACCTTC

d_gene: NA
v_gene: TRBV15
j_gene: TRBJ1-5
abundance: NA
CDR3aa: CATGRAHSNQPQHF
CDR3nt: TGTGCCACGGGGAGGGCCCATAGCAATCAGCCCCAGCATTTT

d_gene: TRBD2
v_gene: TRBV12-5
j_gene: TRBJ2-1
abundance: NA
CDR3aa: CASALGWEGNEQFF
CDR3nt: TGTGCTAGTGCCCTAGGATGGGAGGGAAATGAGCAGTTCTTC

d_gene: TRBD2
v_gene: TRBV15
j_gene: TRBJ2-3
abundance: few
CDR3aa: CATSRPLAGGEDTQYF
CDR3nt: TGTGCCACCAGCAGACCTTTAGCGGGAGGGGAGGATACGCAGTATTTT

d_gene: TRBD2
v_gene: TRBV29-1
j_gene: TRBJ2-2
abundance: few
CDR3aa: CSVEETSGANTGELFF
CDR3nt: TGCAGCGTTGAAGAGACTAGCGGGGCGAACACCGGGGAGCTGTTTTTT

d_gene: TRBD1
v_gene: TRBV6-6
j_gene: TRBJ1-5
abundance: NA
CDR3aa: CASSGQGEQPQHF
CDR3nt: TGTGCCAGCAGCGGACAGGGGGAACAGCCCCAGCATTTT

d_gene: NA
v_gene: TRBV30
j_gene: TRBJ1-5
abundance: NA
CDR3aa: CAWSPGYNQPQHF
CDR3nt: TGTGCCTGGAGCCCGGGGTATAATCAGCCCCAGCATTTT

d_gene: NA
v_gene: TRBV28
j_gene: TRBJ2-5
abundance: NA
CDR3aa: CASSLSGQKETQYF
CDR3nt: TGTGCCAGCAGTTTAAGTGGACAAAAAGAGACCCAGTACTTC

d_gene: TRBD1
v_gene: TRBV28
j_gene: TRBJ2-7
abundance: NA
CDR3aa: CASGTGGLVHEQYF
CDR3nt: TGTGCCAGCGGGACAGGGGGCTTGGTCCACGAGCAGTACTTC

d_gene: NA
v_gene: TRBV5-4
j_gene: TRBJ2-2
abundance: few
CDR3aa: CASSLAGQNTGELFF
CDR3nt: TGTGCCAGCAGCTTGGCAGGACAGAACACCGGGGAGCTGTTTTTT

d_gene: TRBD2
v_gene: TRBV9
j_gene: TRBJ2-1
abundance: NA
CDR3aa: CASSVEAGGVYNEQFF
CDR3nt: TGTGCCAGCAGCGTAGAAGCGGGGGGCGTCTACAATGAGCAGTTCTTC

d_gene: NA
v_gene: TRBV7-2
j_gene: TRBJ1-2
abundance: NA
CDR3aa: CASSLPGAYGYTF
CDR3nt: TGTGCCAGCAGCTTACCTGGGGCCTATGGCTACACCTTC

d_gene: TRBD2
v_gene: TRBV5-4
j_gene: TRBJ2-1
abundance: few
CDR3aa: CASSPGTSGIRYEQFF
CDR3nt: TGTGCCAGCAGCCCGGGGACTAGCGGGATAAGGTATGAGCAGTTCTTC

d_gene: NA
v_gene: TRBV18
j_gene: TRBJ1-3
abundance: NA
CDR3aa: CASSTGGSGNTIYF
CDR3nt: TGTGCCAGCTCCACCGGGGGTTCTGGAAACACCATATATTTT

d_gene: TRBD1
v_gene: TRBV6-1
j_gene: TRBJ1-4
abundance: NA
CDR3aa: CASRTQGRGEKLFF
CDR3nt: TGTGCCAGCAGAACACAGGGGAGAGGGGAAAAACTGTTTTTT

d_gene: TRBD2
v_gene: TRBV18
j_gene: TRBJ2-4
abundance: NA
CDR3aa: CASSANGLAGENLAKNIQYF
CDR3nt: TGTGCCAGCTCAGCCAACGGACTAGCGGGAGAGAATCTAGCCAAAAACATTCAGTACTTC

d_gene: NA
v_gene: TRBV9
j_gene: TRBJ2-6
abundance: few
CDR3aa: CASSLSSSSYGANVLTF
CDR3nt: TGTGCCAGCAGCCTCTCATCCTCGAGTTATGGGGCCAACGTCCTGACTTTC

d_gene: NA
v_gene: TRBV4-3
j_gene: TRBJ1-1
abundance: few
CDR3aa: CASSQGGRNTEAFF
CDR3nt: TGCGCCAGCAGCCAAGGGGGCCGAAACACTGAAGCTTTCTTT

d_gene: NA
v_gene: TRBV6-5
j_gene: TRBJ2-6
abundance: NA
CDR3aa: CASHSGSGANVLTF
CDR3nt: TGTGCCAGCCATTCGGGGTCTGGGGCCAACGTCCTGACTTTC

d_gene: NA
v_gene: TRBV7-2
j_gene: TRBJ2-4
abundance: NA
CDR3aa: CASTGTYLAKNIQYF
CDR3nt: TGTGCCAGCACCGGGACATATCTAGCCAAAAACATTCAGTACTTC

d_gene: NA
v_gene: TRBV7-2
j_gene: TRBJ1-5
abundance: NA
CDR3aa: CASRRVGPGQPQHF
CDR3nt: TGTGCCAGCAGACGTGTGGGGCCGGGTCAGCCCCAGCATTTT

d_gene: NA
v_gene: TRBV6-5
j_gene: TRBJ2-7
abundance: few
CDR3aa: CASKETAQRYEQYF
CDR3nt: TGTGCCAGCAAGGAGACGGCCCAACGGTACGAGCAGTACTTC

d_gene: NA
v_gene: TRBV29-1
j_gene: TRBJ1-2
abundance: NA
CDR3aa: CSVESGYGYTF
CDR3nt: TGCAGCGTTGAATCAGGGTACGGCTACACCTTC

d_gene: NA
v_gene: TRBV5-4
j_gene: TRBJ2-2
abundance: few
CDR3aa: CASSLAIGAAAAGELFF
CDR3nt: TGTGCCAGCAGCTTGGCCATCGGTGCAGCGGCGGCCGGGGAGCTGTTTTTT

d_gene: NA
v_gene: TRBV5-1
j_gene: TRBJ2-1
abundance: few
CDR3aa: CASSYRLDPYNEQFF
CDR3nt: TGCGCCAGCAGCTACAGACTAGATCCCTACAATGAGCAGTTCTTC

d_gene: NA
v_gene: TRBV29-1
j_gene: TRBJ2-5
abundance: few
CDR3aa: CSCGEWETQYF
CDR3nt: TGCAGTTGCGGGGAGTGGGAGACCCAGTACTTC

d_gene: NA
v_gene: TRBV7-2
j_gene: TRBJ2-3
abundance: NA
CDR3aa: CASSLETDTQYF
CDR3nt: TGTGCCAGCAGCTTGGAGACAGATACGCAGTATTTT

d_gene: NA
v_gene: TRBV6-5
j_gene: TRBJ1-1
abundance: few
CDR3aa: CASGRGRGDTEAFF
CDR3nt: TGTGCTTCGGGGAGGGGGAGAGGAGACACTGAAGCTTTCTTT

d_gene: NA
v_gene: TRBV18
j_gene: TRBJ2-5
abundance: NA
CDR3aa: CASSTTTVETQYF
CDR3nt: TGTGCCAGCTCAACTACGACGGTCGAGACCCAGTACTTC

d_gene: NA
v_gene: TRBV5-6
j_gene: TRBJ1-2
abundance: once
CDR3aa: CASSLGVGGYTF
CDR3nt: TGTGCCAGCAGCTTGGGAGTCGGTGGCTACACCTTC

d_gene: NA
v_gene: TRBV19
j_gene: TRBJ1-1
abundance: NA
CDR3aa: CASSIRGTVRRTEAFF
CDR3nt: TGTGCCAGTAGTATACGGGGGACGGTCAGAAGGACTGAAGCTTTCTTT

d_gene: TRBD1
v_gene: TRBV4-1
j_gene: TRBJ2-7
abundance: few
CDR3aa: CASSHGQGDRHEQYF
CDR3nt: TGCGCCAGCAGCCATGGACAGGGGGACCGACACGAGCAGTACTTC

d_gene: TRBD2
v_gene: TRBV5-4
j_gene: TRBJ2-1
abundance: NA
CDR3aa: CASSGRAYNEQFF
CDR3nt: TGTGCCAGCAGCGGGAGGGCCTACAATGAGCAGTTCTTC

d_gene: NA
v_gene: TRBV30
j_gene: TRBJ1-1
abundance: few
CDR3aa: CAWSGQEHTEAFF
CDR3nt: TGTGCCTGGAGTGGACAGGAGCACACTGAAGCTTTCTTT

d_gene: TRBD2
v_gene: TRBV7-3
j_gene: TRBJ2-1
abundance: NA
CDR3aa: CASSLGLAGTNEQFF
CDR3nt: TGTGCCAGCAGCTTGGGACTAGCGGGGACCAATGAGCAGTTCTTC

d_gene: TRBD2
v_gene: TRBV18
j_gene: TRBJ2-2
abundance: NA
CDR3aa: CASSHSREQTGELFF
CDR3nt: TGTGCCAGCTCACATTCGCGGGAGCAAACCGGGGAGCTGTTTTTT

d_gene: TRBD2
v_gene: TRBV18
j_gene: TRBJ2-7
abundance: few
CDR3aa: CASSLPGLGAYEQYF
CDR3nt: TGTGCCAGCTCACTCCCGGGACTAGGGGCCTACGAGCAGTACTTC

d_gene: NA
v_gene: TRBV25-1
j_gene: TRBJ1-1
abundance: NA
CDR3aa: CASSEMGAGHSTEAFF
CDR3nt: TGTGCCAGCAGTGAAATGGGCGCCGGTCATAGCACTGAAGCTTTCTTT

d_gene: NA
v_gene: TRBV29-1
j_gene: TRBJ1-5
abundance: NA
CDR3aa: CSVGGGQLNQPQHF
CDR3nt: TGCAGCGTTGGTGGAGGACAGCTAAATCAGCCCCAGCATTTT

d_gene: NA
v_gene: TRBV18
j_gene: TRBJ1-2
abundance: few
CDR3aa: CASSLDRDYGYTF
CDR3nt: TGTGCCAGCTCCCTCGACAGAGACTATGGCTACACCTTC

d_gene: NA
v_gene: TRBV28
j_gene: TRBJ1-5
abundance: NA
CDR3aa: CASGGGAQPQHF
CDR3nt: TGTGCCAGCGGTGGAGGGGCTCAGCCCCAGCATTTT

d_gene: TRBD2
v_gene: TRBV7-2
j_gene: TRBJ2-1
abundance: NA
CDR3aa: CASSLAASGGSVNEQFF
CDR3nt: TGTGCCAGCAGCTTAGCAGCTAGCGGGGGTAGCGTCAATGAGCAGTTCTTC